This entry lists 25 T cell receptor beta chains sequenced from one sample in a study of T-cell reconstitution after alpha-beta-depleted transplantation in children. Preparing the TCRbeta library involved the use of unique molecular identifiers. Each CDR3 protein gets one entry after TCRdb re-called the PCR reads with MiXCR. This sample has fewer than 550,000 distinct CDR3 sequences; about an eighth occur once, and the top ten carry around 13%. Sequencing used PBMCs, mostly from graft donor cells, obtained 180 days after TCRalphabeta/CD19-depleted stem cell transplant. The receptors originated from a female patient between 2 and 10 years old who had a stem cell transplant for aplastic anemia, so the T cells may come from the graft donor.

This clonotype was counted a few times. The rearrangement joins TRBV20-1 to TRBJ1-3; D perhaps matches TRBD1 (6 bases). This CDR3 is 16 amino acids long. The V and J ends lost 6 bases and 0 bases respectively, with 18 bases between them. CDR1 and CDR2 from the germline V gene are DFQATT and SNEGSKA (reference sequence). The CDR3 region has the DNA TGCAGTGCCGCCCGCCTGGACAGAGGCTCTGGAAACACCATATATTTT. Translating gives CSAARLDRGSGNTIYF.

This clonotype was seen a few times. The gene calls are TRBV6-1 and TRBJ2-3; tentatively, D is TRBD1 or TRBD2 (6 bases each). V lost 1 base to trimming and J lost 5 bases, with 10 bases between them. This CDR3 comprises 14 residues. Germline V CDR1 and CDR2: MNHNS, SASEGT. CDR3 loop: CASSEGGAGDTQYF. The CDR3 DNA reads TGTGCCAGCAGTGAAGGGGGGGCCGGAGATACGCAGTATTTT.

This clonotype was counted between two and nine times. V gene TRBV29-1 combines with J gene TRBJ2-1; TRBD2 agrees at 9 bases. V lost 6 bases and J lost 10; bases outside the gene matches: 1. Per the germline V gene, CDR1 is SQVTM and CDR2 is ANQGSEA. This CDR3 region has 10 residues. The CDR3 protein is CSVSGGEQFF. The CDR3 coding sequence is TGCAGCGTAAGCGGGGGGGAGCAGTTCTTC.

J is TRBJ2-3 and V is TRBV24-1, with 8 bases fitting TRBD1. From germline, CDR1 is KGHDR and CDR2 SFDVKD. The V and J ends lost 4 bases and 2 bases, in that order; junction bases with no gene match: 4. CDR3 length: 15 amino acids. CDR3 nucleotides: TGTGCCACCAGTGACCGGACAGGGCCCACAGATACGCAGTATTTT. It encodes CATSDRTGPTDTQYF.

This clonotype was recorded a few times. This sequence joins TRBV28 and TRBJ2-1; D gene ambiguous. The CDR3 is 14 residues long. Between the trimmed V and J ends, which lost 5 bases and 7 bases, there was a span of 15 bases. Germline V lookup: CDR1 MDHEN, CDR2 SYDVKM. CDR3 protein: CASSQPPDGNEQFF. The DNA of the CDR3 is TGTGCCAGCAGTCAGCCCCCGGACGGGAATGAGCAGTTCTTC.

The chain has TRBV7-1 and TRBJ2-3; D might be TRBD2 (6 bases). TRBV7-1 is placed among ORFs of uncertain function. The CDR3 is 15 residues long. The V and J ends lost 3 bases and 1 base respectively, with 11 bases between them. The CDR3 region has the DNA TGTGCCAGCAGCTCGTTCAGGGAGGGCACAGATACGCAGTATTTT. Its translation: CASSSFREGTDTQYF.

This clonotype was seen a handful of times. The V call is TRBV27, the J call TRBJ1-1; TRBD1 matches at 7 bases. V lost 6 bases to trimming and J lost 3 bases; unmatched junction nucleotides: 7. The CDR3 length is 14 residues. CDR1 MNHEY and CDR2 SMNVEV come from the germline V gene (reference sequence). The chain's CDR3 is CASRFRQGDTEAFF. The CDR3 coding sequence is TGTGCCAGCAGGTTTAGACAGGGTGACACTGAAGCTTTCTTT.

This clonotype has only a few counts. The rearrangement joins TRBV20-1 to TRBJ1-4; no clear D. The CDR3 length is 16 residues. Trimming took 2 bases from V and 2 from J, leaving 15 bases between them. Per the germline V gene, CDR1 is DFQATT and CDR2 is SNEGSKA (reference sequence). The CDR3 coding sequence is TGCAGTGCTAGACCTGACGGTTTCGATACTAATGAAAAACTGTTTTTT. Its protein product is CSARPDGFDTNEKLFF.

This clonotype appeared a few times. The rearrangement links TRBV20-1 to TRBJ1-5, with unresolved D. Germline lookup yields CDR1 DFQATT and CDR2 SNEGSKA (reference sequence). The CDR3 covers 14 residues. Trimming removed 0 bases at V and 0 bases at J, with 6 bases between. The CDR3 DNA is TGCAGTGCTAGAGATGGATTTAGCAATCAGCCCCAGCATTTT. Its translation is CSARDGFSNQPQHF.

This clonotype was seen ten or more times. J is TRBJ1-1 and V is TRBV11-2, with a tentative D call TRBD1 (5 bases). The V end was cut by 6 bases, the J end by 1 base, with 9 bases between. Looked up from germline, CDR1 is SGHAT and CDR2 is FQNNGV. CDR3 length: 13 residues. CDR3 region: CASRQGGNTEAFF. The CDR3 DNA follows: TGTGCCAGCAGGCAGGGCGGGAACACTGAAGCTTTCTTT.

The J gene is TRBJ1-2, the V gene TRBV7-2, with 12 bases identical to TRBD1. V dropped 7 bases and J dropped 3; count of bases not matched to a gene: 12. Germline V gene data show CDR1 as SGHTA and CDR2 as FQGNSA. The CDR3 is 17 residues long. The CDR3 sequence is CASISPGTGGSYYGYTF. DNA of the CDR3: TGTGCCAGCATAAGCCCCGGGACAGGGGGCTCCTACTATGGCTACACCTTC.

This chain links TRBV5-1 with TRBJ2-5; the match to TRBD1 covers 7 bases. The germline V gene has CDR1 SGHRS and CDR2 YFSETQ. With V trimmed by 0 bases and J by 1 base, 3 bases remained unmatched. The CDR3 covers 15 residues. The CDR3 is CASSLGSGGQETQYF. CDR3 nucleotides: TGCGCCAGCAGCTTGGGGTCAGGGGGCCAAGAGACCCAGTACTTC.

The V gene is TRBV20-1, the J gene TRBJ2-5, with 8 positions matching TRBD1. Germline V CDR1 and CDR2: DFQATT, SNEGSKA (reference sequence). V dropped 3 bases and J dropped 7; count of bases not matched to a gene: 10. This CDR3 has 14 residues. This chain's CDR3 is CSARPGQVPRTQYF. The CDR3 DNA is TGCAGTGCTAGGCCGGGACAGGTGCCGAGGACCCAGTACTTC.

This clonotype was counted between two and nine times. The chain employs TRBV20-1 and TRBJ2-3; 7 positions match TRBD2. Germline-derived CDR1 and CDR2 are DFQATT and SNEGSKA (reference sequence). The CDR3 has 15 residues. The V gene end was trimmed by 2 bases and the J gene end by 4 bases; junction bases not matched to a gene: 9. CDR3 DNA sequence: TGCAGTGCTAGATCGGCGGGCGGGAGTTCAGATACGCAGTATTTT. This gives the protein CSARSAGGSSDTQYF.

At least ten counts were recorded for this clonotype. The chain recombines TRBV27 with TRBJ2-3; weak D call: TRBD1 (6 bases). V was trimmed by 6 bases and J by 3 bases, leaving 13 bases between them. The length of the CDR3 is 14 residues. Germline CDR1 MNHEY, CDR2 SMNVEV (reference sequence). DNA of the CDR3: TGTGCCAGCAGCTTACAGGGAACGACAGATACGCAGTATTTT. Protein: CASSLQGTTDTQYF.

This clonotype was found many times. The CDR3: CASSSSGGSYGYTF. The CDR3 DNA reads as TGCGCCAGCAGCTCCTCCGGGGGTAGCTATGGCTACACCTTC. V is TRBV5-1 and J is TRBJ1-2; TRBD1 is a possible D gene (5 bases). The V gene lost 3 bases and the J gene lost 4 bases, with 13 bases spanning the gap. The V gene's germline CDR1 is SGHRS and CDR2 YFSETQ. There are 14 residues in the CDR3. The variable domain in full, with the rest retrieved from reference TRBV5-1 and TRBJ1-2, is KAGVTQTPRYLIKTRGQQVTLSCSPISGHRSVSWYQQTPGQGLQFLFEYFSETQRNKGNFPGRFSGRQFSNSRSEMNVSTLELGDSALYLCASSSSGGSYGYTFGSGTRLTVV.

The rearrangement uses TRBV7-2 and TRBJ2-7; D is perhaps TRBD1 (5 bases). Trimming shortened V by 2 bases and J by 3 bases, and 11 bases separated the two germline ends. The CDR3 is 14 residues long. Per germline, CDR1 SGHTA and CDR2 FQGNSA. CDR3 DNA: TGTGCCAGCAGCTTATCGGCAGGGTTCTACGAGCAGTACGTC. Amino acids: CASSLSAGFYEQYV.

This clonotype occurred a few times. The chain combines TRBV18 with TRBJ2-7, with TRBD2 matching 9 bases. The CDR3 extends over 14 amino acids. V was pared by 4 bases and J by 2 bases, with 3 bases of the junction left unmatched. From germline, CDR1 is KGHSH and CDR2 LQKENI. The CDR3 reads CASSRSGRAYEQYV. The DNA for the CDR3 is TGTGCCAGCTCACGTAGCGGGAGAGCCTACGAGCAGTACGTC.

This clonotype was seen a handful of times. This sequence joins TRBV19 and TRBJ2-5; D is undetermined. Looked up from germline, CDR1 is LNHDA and CDR2 is SQIVND (reference sequence). This CDR3 spans 16 amino acids. Deletions cut 0 bases from V and 4 bases from J, with 15 bases between. This CDR3 reads CASSIDMQPRRETQYF. In DNA, the CDR3 is TGTGCCAGTAGTATAGATATGCAACCCCGTCGAGAGACCCAGTACTTC.

At least ten counts were recorded for this clonotype. The V gene is TRBV29-1, the J gene TRBJ2-1; 11 nucleotides line up with TRBD2. Trimming removed 5 bases from V and 3 bases from J; junction bases left unmatched: 6. The CDR3 has 15 amino acids. Per the germline V gene, CDR1 is SQVTM and CDR2 is ANQGSEA. This CDR3 reads CSVSPGLADYNEQFF. The CDR3 DNA reads as TGCAGCGTTTCCCCGGGACTAGCGGACTACAATGAGCAGTTCTTC.

Many counts were recorded for this clonotype. The rearrangement uses TRBV12-3 or TRBV12-4 and TRBJ2-2; D is unresolved. This CDR3 contains 13 residues. V lost 8 bases and J lost 5, with 12 bases in between. CDR3 residues: CASRRQPTGELFF. CDR3 nucleotide sequence: TGTGCCAGCCGAAGACAACCTACCGGGGAGCTGTTTTTT.

This clonotype was observed a handful of times. This chain connects TRBV19 to TRBJ1-5; the match to TRBD1 covers 7 bases. Unmatched junction bases numbered 4, after V lost 6 bases and J lost 2 bases. Germline values: CDR1 LNHDA, CDR2 SQIVND (reference sequence). The CDR3 is made up of 14 amino acids. The CDR3 loop reads CASRRTGGNQPQHF. In DNA, the CDR3 is TGTGCCAGTAGAAGGACAGGCGGCAATCAGCCCCAGCATTTT.

This chain links TRBV10-3 with TRBJ2-5; D might be TRBD1 (6 bases). The CDR3 has 15 amino acids. Trimming removed 2 bases at V and 5 bases at J, with 15 bases between. CDR1 ENHRY and CDR2 SYGVKD come from the germline V gene. The CDR3 is CAISEVIGGSETQYF. In nucleotides, the CDR3 is TGTGCCATCAGTGAGGTGATAGGGGGATCGGAGACCCAGTACTTC.

This clonotype has more than one count but fewer than ten. The chain uses TRBV18 and TRBJ2-7; TRBD1 or TRBD2 may be the D gene (5 bases each). CDR1 and CDR2 from the germline V gene are KGHSH and LQKENI. V gave up 2 bases and J gave up 6 bases, with 20 bases separating them. This CDR3 has 16 residues. The CDR3 nucleotides are TGTGCCAGCTCACCAGGGACGTACCTCATGACCGGCGAGCAGTACTTC. Its translation is CASSPGTYLMTGEQYF. Complete variable domain (other parts from reference TRBV18 and TRBJ2-7): NAGVMQNPRHLVRRRGQEARLRCSPMKGHSHVYWYRQLPEEGLKFMVYLQKENIIDESGMPKERFSAEFPKEGPSILRIQQVVRGDSAAYFCASSPGTYLMTGEQYFGPGTRLTVT.

The rearrangement uses TRBV10-3 and TRBJ2-7; D is possibly TRBD2 (7 bases). Germline CDR1 is ENHRY and CDR2 is SYGVKD. V lost 4 bases, J lost 5 bases, and 15 bases lay in between. The CDR3 consists of 14 residues. The CDR3 coding sequence is TGTGCCATCAGTGGTCGGGGGGCGTTGCACGAGCAGTACTTC. This translates into CAISGRGALHEQYF.